A single sample is the source of the 18 T cell receptor beta chains below, sequenced in a study of shared clonotypes between healthy human individuals. The table came from immunoSEQ multiplex PCR; TCRdb's copy has only in-frame clones and leaves some out. The sample has approximately 530,000 clones; 90% to 97% are singletons. The sample taken for sequencing was naive CD4+ T cells sorted from blood. Subset of the sample: CD45RA+ positively selected. The source is a woman between 25 and 40 years old in good health.

The genes are TRBV29-1 and TRBJ1-1, with D tentatively TRBD1 (5 bases). With 3 bases removed from V and 4 bases from J, the gap between germline ends came to 15 bases. CDR3 length equals 14 residues. Germline values: CDR1 SQVTM, CDR2 ANQGSEA. In nucleotides, the CDR3 is TGCAGCGTTGATGTTTCGGGGGGTGGCACTGAAGCTTTCTTT. Translated: CSVDVSGGGTEAFF.

This clone was seen just once. This chain uses TRBV7-9 with TRBJ2-2; the D is unclear. The V and J ends lost 5 bases and 5 bases respectively, with 9 bases between them. The CDR3 spans 13 residues. Germline V CDR1 and CDR2: SEHNR, FQNEAQ (reference sequence). The CDR3 reads CASSPSSTGELFF. The CDR3 bases are TGTGCCAGCAGCCCGTCTAGTACCGGGGAGCTGTTTTTT.

The gene calls are TRBV28 and TRBJ2-5, with unresolved D. This CDR3 comprises 15 residues. CDR1 and CDR2 (germline): MDHEN, SYDVKM. The ends were cut back, 2 bases at V and 5 bases at J, with 15 bases in the middle. DNA of the CDR3: TGTGCCAGCAGTTTACCTGACCGGGCGTTGGAGACCCAGTACTTC. Its translation: CASSLPDRALETQYF. The whole variable domain, remainder taken from reference TRBV28 and TRBJ2-5, is DVKVTQSSRYLVKRTGEKVFLECVQDMDHENMFWYRQDPGLGLRLIYFSYDVKMKEKGDIPEGYSVSREKKERFSLILESASTNQTSMYLCASSLPDRALETQYFGPGTRLLVL.

The rearrangement uses TRBV2 and TRBJ1-1, with D possibly TRBD1 on 5 matching bases. The germline V and J ends were trimmed by 0 bases and 8 bases, with 13 bases remaining between them. This CDR3 has 14 residues. The germline V gene has CDR1 SNHLY and CDR2 FYNNEI. For the CDR3, the DNA is TGTGCCAGCAGTGAAGCTTTGCAAGGGGCCGAAGCTTTCTTT. Residues: CASSEALQGAEAFF.

The rearrangement uses TRBV19 and TRBJ2-7, with no clear D. CDR1 and CDR2 (germline): LNHDA, SQIVND (reference sequence). This CDR3 is built from 14 residues. The germline V and J ends were trimmed by 6 bases and 5 bases, with 17 bases remaining between them. The CDR3 DNA sequence: TGTGCCAGTAGGCACAGTGGAGCTCCCCACGAGCAGTACTTC. This encodes CASRHSGAPHEQYF.

In its sample, this clone was seen once. The gene calls are TRBV7-2 and TRBJ2-5; tentatively, D is TRBD2 (5 bases). Germline V gives CDR1 SGHTA, CDR2 FQGNSA. V was cut by 1 base and J by 5 bases, with 17 bases left in between. This CDR3 has 16 residues. This chain's CDR3 is CASSLGTARGGETQYF. The CDR3 region has the DNA TGTGCCAGCAGCTTAGGTACGGCTCGCGGCGGGGAGACCCAGTACTTC.

The chain recombines TRBV29-1 with TRBJ1-1; maybe TRBD1 (6 bases). The V gene's germline CDR1 is SQVTM and CDR2 ANQGSEA. Between the trimmed V and J ends, which lost 3 bases and 5 bases, there was a span of 16 bases. The CDR3 is made up of 14 amino acids. CDR3 nucleotide sequence: TGCAGCGTTGAGAAGGTGGGACAAGGAACTGAAGCTTTCTTT. Translating it yields CSVEKVGQGTEAFF.

The CDR3 DNA is TGTGCCAGCAGTGAATTTGGAGGAAACTCCTACAATGAGCAGTTCTTC. Its translation is CASSEFGGNSYNEQFF. The chain recombines TRBV25-1 with TRBJ2-1; weak D call: TRBD2 (5 bases). Trimming removed 1 base from V and 0 bases from J, with 10 bases in between. Germline V CDR1 and CDR2: MGHDK, SYGVNS. This CDR3 has 16 amino acids.

The V call is TRBV20-1, the J call TRBJ2-3; D ambiguous. The ends were cut back, 4 bases at V and 7 bases at J, with 6 bases in the middle. This CDR3 has 10 amino acids. Germline lookup yields CDR1 DFQATT and CDR2 SNEGSKA (reference sequence). The DNA of the CDR3 is TGCAGTGCTAACCTATATACGCAGTATTTT. Translating it yields CSANLYTQYF.

The V and J genes are TRBV7-2 and TRBJ2-1; 8 positions match TRBD1. This CDR3 region has 15 residues. Trimming cost V 4 bases and J 8 bases; bases outside gene matches: 10. Germline loops: CDR1 SGHTA, CDR2 FQGNSA. The CDR3 nucleotides are TGTGCCAGCAGCTCCTGGACAGGGCAATTCGATGAGCAGTTCTTC. This codes for CASSSWTGQFDEQFF.

The chain links TRBV5-1 to TRBJ2-3; D might be TRBD1 (6 bases). The germline V gene encodes CDR1 SGHRS and CDR2 YFSETQ. Trimming removed 2 bases from V and 5 bases from J, with 9 bases in between. The CDR3 sequence is 13 residues long. CDR3: CASSLGQIDTQYF. CDR3 nucleotides: TGCGCCAGCAGCTTAGGACAGATAGATACGCAGTATTTT.

With regard to this clone: The germline gene is not matched at one end of the junction; a read error may be the cause. The chain uses TRBV19 and TRBJ2-1; D not resolved. Germline V gives CDR1 LNHDA, CDR2 SQIVND (reference sequence). The CDR3 sequence is 12 residues long. CDR3 in amino acids: CASSPAYDEQFF. In DNA form, the CDR3 reads TGTGCCAGTAGTCCCGCCTACGATGAGCAGTTCTTC.

In this sample, this clone turned up a few times. The chain joins TRBV7-2 to TRBJ1-5; 8 bases align to TRBD1. The CDR3 covers 14 residues. Germline trimming cut 5 bases from V and 4 bases from J; bases unmatched to any gene: 4. Germline V gene lookup returns CDR1 SGHTA and CDR2 FQGNSA. The CDR3 reads CASSRTGGNQPQHF. The CDR3 DNA reads TGTGCCAGCAGCCGCACAGGGGGAAATCAGCCCCAGCATTTT.

The chain employs TRBV29-1 and TRBJ2-2; tentatively, D is TRBD1 or TRBD2 (5 bases each). Germline lookup yields CDR1 SQVTM and CDR2 ANQGSEA. V was trimmed by 7 bases and J by 2 bases, leaving 8 bases between them. The CDR3 totals 12 residues. The CDR3 loop reads CSGRDNTGELFF. CDR3 DNA: TGCAGCGGCAGGGACAACACCGGGGAGCTGTTTTTT.

Only one count was recorded for this clone. The rearrangement joins TRBV14 to TRBJ2-1; the match to TRBD1 covers 7 bases. V lost 3 bases to trimming and J lost 3 bases; unmatched junction nucleotides: 8. The CDR3 consists of 16 residues. Germline V gene sequence: CDR1 SGHDN, CDR2 FVKESK. The CDR3 is CASSQFPGQSYNEQFF. DNA of the CDR3: TGTGCCAGCAGCCAGTTCCCGGGACAGAGCTACAATGAGCAGTTCTTC.

The rearrangement joins TRBV6-1 to TRBJ2-7, with D uncertain. Germline lookup yields CDR1 MNHNS and CDR2 SASEGT. Trimming left V 0 bases short and J 4 bases short, with 13 bases between. The CDR3 is 15 residues long. CDR3 bases: TGTGCCAGCAGTGAAGCGCTCTCGGTGAGTTACGAGCAGTACTTC. It codes for CASSEALSVSYEQYF.

This clone showed up just once. This rearrangement joins TRBV19 to TRBJ1-1, with 10 bases matching TRBD1. The V gene end was trimmed by 0 bases and the J gene end by 5 bases; junction bases not matched to a gene: 3. Per the germline V gene, CDR1 is LNHDA and CDR2 is SQIVND (reference sequence). The length of the CDR3 is 15 residues. CDR3 DNA: TGTGCCAGTAGTATAGAGGGACAGGGGAAAACTGAAGCTTTCTTT. Protein: CASSIEGQGKTEAFF.

The chain employs TRBV10-1 and TRBJ2-5; 8 nucleotides line up with TRBD2. Germline loops: CDR1 WNHNN, CDR2 SYGVQD (reference sequence). CDR3 length equals 14 residues. The V gene end was trimmed by 3 bases and the J gene end by 5 bases; junction bases not matched to a gene: 5. CDR3 in DNA: TGCGCCAGCAGTGAAAGCGGGAGCAGGGAGACCCAGTACTTC. Protein product: CASSESGSRETQYF.